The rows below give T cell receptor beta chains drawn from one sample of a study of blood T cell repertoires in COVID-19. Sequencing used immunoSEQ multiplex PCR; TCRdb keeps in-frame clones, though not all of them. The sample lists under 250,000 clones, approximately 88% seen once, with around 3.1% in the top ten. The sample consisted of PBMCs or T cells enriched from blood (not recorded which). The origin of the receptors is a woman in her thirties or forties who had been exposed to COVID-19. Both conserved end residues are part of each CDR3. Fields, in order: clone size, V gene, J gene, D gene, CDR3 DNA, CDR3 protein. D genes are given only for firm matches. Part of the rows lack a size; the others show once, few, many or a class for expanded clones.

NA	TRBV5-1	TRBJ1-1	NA	TGTGCCAGCAGCTTCCAGACTACAAACACTGAAGCTTTCTTT	CASSFQTTNTEAFF
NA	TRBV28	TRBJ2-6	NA	TGTGCCAGCAGGTTTCACGCAGGGGCTGGGGCCAACGTCCTGACTTTC	CASRFHAGAGANVLTF
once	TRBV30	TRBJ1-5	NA	TGTGCCTGGAGTGGCGGGACGATCAATCAGCCCCAGCATTTT	CAWSGGTINQPQHF
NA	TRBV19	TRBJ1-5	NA	TGTGCCAGTAGTAGTGGGTCAGGTCCGAGGGGGCAGCCCCAGCATTTT	CASSSGSGPRGQPQHF
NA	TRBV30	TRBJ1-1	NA	TGTGCCTGGAGTCCCCGAGGAGGGAAAGCTTTCTTT	CAWSPRGGKAFF
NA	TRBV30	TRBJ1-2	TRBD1	TGTGCCTACGACAGGGGCACCCACTATGGCTACACCTTC	CAYDRGTHYGYTF
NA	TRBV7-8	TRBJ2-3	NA	TGTGCCAGCAGCCCTCGAGTGCGGGGGCTAGTAGATACGCAGTATTTT	CASSPRVRGLVDTQYF
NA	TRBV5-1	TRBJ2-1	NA	TGCGCCAGCAGCTTGGGGACCGAGGGGGATGAGCAGTTCTTC	CASSLGTEGDEQFF
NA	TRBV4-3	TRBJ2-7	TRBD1	TGCGCCAGCAGCCAAGAGGTTGAGGGGGACAGGGGCTACGAGCAGTACTTC	CASSQEVEGDRGYEQYF
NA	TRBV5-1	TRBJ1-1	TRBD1	TGTGCCAGCAGCCCCGGACAGGGTGGGATCGTGTGGACTGAAGCTTTCTTT	CASSPGQGGIVWTEAFF
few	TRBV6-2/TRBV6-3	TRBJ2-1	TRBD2	TGTGCCAGCAGTTACAGAACTAGCGGGTACAATGAGCAGTTCTTC	CASSYRTSGYNEQFF
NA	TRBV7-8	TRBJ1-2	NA	TGTGCCAGCAGCTTAGCGCGAGATCTAGGCTATGGCTACACCTTC	CASSLARDLGYGYTF
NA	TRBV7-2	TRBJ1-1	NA	TGTGCCAGCAGCCTTCACATAAACCAGAACACTGAAGCTTTCTTT	CASSLHINQNTEAFF
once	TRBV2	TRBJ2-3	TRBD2	TGTGCCAGCAGTGAAAGGCTAGCGGGAACAGATACGCAGTATTTT	CASSERLAGTDTQYF
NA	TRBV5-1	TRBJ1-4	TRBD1	TGCGCCAGCAGTATAGGACAGGGAAATGAAAAACTGTTTTTT	CASSIGQGNEKLFF
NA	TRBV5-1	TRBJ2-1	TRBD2	TGTGCCAGGAGAGGACTAGCGGGAGTAAGTGATGAGCAGTTCTTC	CARRGLAGVSDEQFF
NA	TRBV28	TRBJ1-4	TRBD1	TGTGCCAGCAGTTTGCCGGGACAGCAACTGTTTTTT	CASSLPGQQLFF
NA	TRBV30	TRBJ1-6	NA	TGTGCCTGGAGTGTAATAGAAAATTCACCCCTCCACTTT	CAWSVIENSPLHF
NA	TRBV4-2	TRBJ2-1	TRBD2	TGTGCCAGCAGCCCACAGACTAGCGGACCTTACAATGAGCAGTTCTTC	CASSPQTSGPYNEQFF
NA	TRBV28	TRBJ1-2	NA	TGTGCCAGCAGTTTATCAGGGAGGGTGGACTACACCTTC	CASSLSGRVDYTF
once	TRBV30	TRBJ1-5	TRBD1	TGTGCCTGGAGTGCCGGGACAGGGATTAATCAGCCCCAGCATTTT	CAWSAGTGINQPQHF
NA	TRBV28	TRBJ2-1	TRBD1	TGTGCCAGCAGCCACCCCTGGACAGGGGCGAGACCTTCTAGCTACAATGAGCAGTTCTTC	CASSHPWTGARPSSYNEQFF
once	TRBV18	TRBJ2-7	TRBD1	TGTGCCAGCTCACCACCGCGGGACAGGGGGGTACACGAGCAGTACTTC	CASSPPRDRGVHEQYF
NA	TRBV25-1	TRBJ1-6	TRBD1	TGTGCCAGCAGTGCCCCGACAGGGCGGGATTCACCCCTCCACTTT	CASSAPTGRDSPLHF
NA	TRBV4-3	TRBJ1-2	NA	TGCGCCAGCAGCCAAGATTGGGCTCAGGGTGGCTACACCTTC	CASSQDWAQGGYTF
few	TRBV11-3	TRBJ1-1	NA	TGTGCCAGCAGCTTAACTACCCTCACTGAAGCTTTCTTT	CASSLTTLTEAFF
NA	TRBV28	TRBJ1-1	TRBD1	TGTGCCTCTGGGACAGGGAGCACTGAAGCTTTCTTT	CASGTGSTEAFF
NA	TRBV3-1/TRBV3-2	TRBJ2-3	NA	TGTGCCAGCAGCCTCGGGACTTACTCAGATACGCAGTATTTT	CASSLGTYSDTQYF
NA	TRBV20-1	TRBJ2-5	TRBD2	TGCAGTGCTAGTAGCGGGGGCCTCCAAGAGACCCAGTACTTC	CSASSGGLQETQYF
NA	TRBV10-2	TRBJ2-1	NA	TGCGCCAGCAGTGAGGTCGCTAGCCGCAATGAGCAGTTCTTC	CASSEVASRNEQFF
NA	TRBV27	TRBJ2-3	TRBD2	TGTGCCAGCAGCAGAGAGCGGGGGGCCAGCACAGATACGCAGTATTTT	CASSRERGASTDTQYF
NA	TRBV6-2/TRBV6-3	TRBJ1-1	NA	TGTGCCAGCAGTTCGTACATACCGGGATCCCGTGTGGGTGAAGCTTTCTTT	CASSSYIPGSRVGEAFF
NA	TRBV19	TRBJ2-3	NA	TGTGCCAGTAGTAGGCGGGGTAGCGCGTACACAGATACGCAGTATTTT	CASSRRGSAYTDTQYF
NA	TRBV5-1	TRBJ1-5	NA	TGTGCCAGCAGCTTGACCCCAGGGTCTAGCGATCAGCCCCAGCATTTT	CASSLTPGSSDQPQHF
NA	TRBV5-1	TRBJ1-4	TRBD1	TGCGCCAGCAGGCTTATAGCCGGGACAGGAGATGAAAAACTGTTTTTT	CASRLIAGTGDEKLFF
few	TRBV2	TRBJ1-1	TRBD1	TGTGCCAGCAGGCCCGACAGGGGGCAGGCTTTCTTT	CASRPDRGQAFF
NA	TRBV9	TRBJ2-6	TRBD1	TGTGCCAGCAGCGGCAGGGGGTCTGGGGCCAACGTCCTGACTTTC	CASSGRGSGANVLTF
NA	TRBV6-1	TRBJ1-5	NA	TGTGCCAGCAGTGAAGCGGGGCGGAATCAGCCCCAGCATTTT	CASSEAGRNQPQHF
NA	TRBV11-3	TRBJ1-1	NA	TGTGCCAGCAGCTTAGAGCCGGTGAACACTGAAGCTTTCTTT	CASSLEPVNTEAFF
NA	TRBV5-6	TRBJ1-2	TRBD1	TGTGCCAGCAGCCTACCCCGCTTTGACAGGGGCTATGGCTACACCTTC	CASSLPRFDRGYGYTF
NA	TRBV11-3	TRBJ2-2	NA	TGTGCCAGCAGCTCCCACAGCCCGAACACCGGGGAGCTGTTTTTT	CASSSHSPNTGELFF
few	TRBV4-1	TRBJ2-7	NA	TGCGCCAGCAGCCAACGAACAGGGATCTCCTACGAGCAGTACTTC	CASSQRTGISYEQYF
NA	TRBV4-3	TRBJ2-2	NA	TGCGCCAGCAGCCAAGGGCACACCCCCACCGGGGAGCTGTTTTTT	CASSQGHTPTGELFF
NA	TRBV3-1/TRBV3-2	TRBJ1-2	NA	TGTGCCAGCAGCCCCGCTGACTCCTATGGCTACACCTTC	CASSPADSYGYTF
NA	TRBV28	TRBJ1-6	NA	TGTGCCAGCAGTTGGGCAGGGGAACCTAATTCACCCCTCCACTTT	CASSWAGEPNSPLHF
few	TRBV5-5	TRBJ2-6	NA	TGTGCCAGCAGCTTGGGACAGCATAGTATCTCTGGGGCCAACGTCCTGACTTTC	CASSLGQHSISGANVLTF
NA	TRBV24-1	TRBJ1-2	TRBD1	TGTGCCACCAGTGAAGGGACAGGGCGATATGGCTACACCTTC	CATSEGTGRYGYTF
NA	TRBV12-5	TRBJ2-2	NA	TGTGCTAGTGGTTTGGTACAGATGGCAGGGGGAGGCGCGAACACCGGGGAGCTGTTTTTT	CASGLVQMAGGGANTGELFF
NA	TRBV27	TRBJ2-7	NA	TGTGCCAGCAGTCCCCTGCTCAGGGAAATCTCCTACGAGCAGTACTTC	CASSPLLREISYEQYF
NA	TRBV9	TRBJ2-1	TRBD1	TGTGCCAGCAGCGTAGGGGAGGGACAGGGGTTCTTAGGGCAGTTCTTC	CASSVGEGQGFLGQFF
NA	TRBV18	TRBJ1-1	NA	TGTGCCAGCTCACCGATAAAGGGGCCGCGATACACTGAAGCTTTCTTT	CASSPIKGPRYTEAFF
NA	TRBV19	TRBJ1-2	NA	TGTGCCAGTAGTAAAGCGGCAGGAGCTAACTATGGCTACACCTTC	CASSKAAGANYGYTF